Listed below are T cell receptor beta chains from one sample, sequenced in a study of blood T cell repertoires in COVID-19. Generated by immunoSEQ multiplex PCR, the TCRdb table keeps only in-frame clones and is missing some. The sample includes over 130,000 clones, around nine tenths of them seen just once. Sequencing input: peripheral blood. The receptor source for this set is a human donor in a cohort sampled during active COVID-19. CDR3s include the opening cysteine and the closing phenylalanine or tryptophan. Fields, in order: D gene, clone size, J gene, V gene, CDR3 DNA, CDR3 protein. A D gene is named only where the DNA matches it firmly. Not all rows give a size; the values are once, few, many and, for expanded clones, a class.

d_gene: TRBD2
abundance: NA
j_gene: TRBJ2-3
v_gene: TRBV2
CDR3nt: TGTGCCGGGGCCCGGGACCGGGGGGGCACAGATACGCAGTATTTT
CDR3aa: CAGARDRGGTDTQYF

d_gene: NA
abundance: NA
j_gene: TRBJ1-2
v_gene: TRBV9
CDR3nt: TGTGCCAGCAGCGTCAACCAGGGGTATACCTATGGCTACACCTTC
CDR3aa: CASSVNQGYTYGYTF

d_gene: TRBD2
abundance: NA
j_gene: TRBJ2-7
v_gene: TRBV3-1/TRBV3-2
CDR3nt: TGTGCCAGCAGCCACGACTTTAGCGGGAGATCCCACGAGCAGTACTTC
CDR3aa: CASSHDFSGRSHEQYF

d_gene: NA
abundance: NA
j_gene: TRBJ1-6
v_gene: TRBV5-1
CDR3nt: TGCGCCAGCAGCTTGGGTTCGGATAATTCACCCCTCCACTTT
CDR3aa: CASSLGSDNSPLHF

d_gene: NA
abundance: NA
j_gene: TRBJ2-7
v_gene: TRBV20-1
CDR3nt: TGCAGTGCTAGAGACCTCTACGAGCAGTACTTC
CDR3aa: CSARDLYEQYF

d_gene: NA
abundance: NA
j_gene: TRBJ2-7
v_gene: TRBV9
CDR3nt: TGTGCCAGCAGCGAGGGAGGAAATCCCTCCTACGAGCAGTACTTC
CDR3aa: CASSEGGNPSYEQYF

d_gene: NA
abundance: once
j_gene: TRBJ2-5
v_gene: TRBV19
CDR3nt: TGTGCCAGTAGTACTCGCTCGGACGGGATGTACCAAGAGACCCAGTACTTC
CDR3aa: CASSTRSDGMYQETQYF

d_gene: NA
abundance: NA
j_gene: TRBJ2-5
v_gene: TRBV29-1
CDR3nt: TGCAGCGTTGATGACAACCAAGAGACCCAGTACTTC
CDR3aa: CSVDDNQETQYF

d_gene: NA
abundance: NA
j_gene: TRBJ1-1
v_gene: TRBV5-8
CDR3nt: TGTGCCAGCAGCTTATGGTGGTCCCGAGGCGCTGAAGCTTTCTTT
CDR3aa: CASSLWWSRGAEAFF

d_gene: NA
abundance: NA
j_gene: TRBJ2-7
v_gene: TRBV6-5
CDR3nt: TGTGCCAGCCACAACAGGGACTACGAGCAGTACTTC
CDR3aa: CASHNRDYEQYF

d_gene: TRBD1
abundance: once
j_gene: TRBJ2-3
v_gene: TRBV5-6
CDR3nt: TGTGCCAGCAGTCCCGGGACAGGGTTGCGTTGGCAGTATTTT
CDR3aa: CASSPGTGLRWQYF

d_gene: TRBD2
abundance: NA
j_gene: TRBJ2-1
v_gene: TRBV6-4
CDR3nt: TGTGCCAGCAGTCCCGATAGCGGGGGGTCCTACAATGAGCAGTTCTTC
CDR3aa: CASSPDSGGSYNEQFF

d_gene: NA
abundance: NA
j_gene: TRBJ2-5
v_gene: TRBV28
CDR3nt: TGTGCCAGCAACGAGGGGAGGATAGAGACCCAGTACTTC
CDR3aa: CASNEGRIETQYF

d_gene: NA
abundance: NA
j_gene: TRBJ2-7
v_gene: TRBV5-1
CDR3nt: TGCGCCAGCAGCCTCCGACAGGACGAGCAGTACTTC
CDR3aa: CASSLRQDEQYF

d_gene: NA
abundance: NA
j_gene: TRBJ2-1
v_gene: TRBV27
CDR3nt: TGTGCCAGCAGTTTACGAAGGGGTGAGCAGTTCTTC
CDR3aa: CASSLRRGEQFF

d_gene: TRBD2
abundance: NA
j_gene: TRBJ2-7
v_gene: TRBV11-2
CDR3nt: TGTGCCAGCAGCTTAAAGGAGGGAGCGGGGGCCTACGAGCAGTACTTC
CDR3aa: CASSLKEGAGAYEQYF

d_gene: TRBD1
abundance: NA
j_gene: TRBJ1-1
v_gene: TRBV19
CDR3nt: TGTGCCAGTAAGGGGGACAGGGCGAACACTGAAGCTTTCTTT
CDR3aa: CASKGDRANTEAFF

d_gene: TRBD2
abundance: NA
j_gene: TRBJ2-3
v_gene: TRBV12-5
CDR3nt: TGTGCTAGTGGTTTGGTAGTCGGGGGGGTTTCTGATACGCAGTATTTT
CDR3aa: CASGLVVGGVSDTQYF

d_gene: TRBD2
abundance: NA
j_gene: TRBJ2-1
v_gene: TRBV6-1
CDR3nt: TGTGCCAGCAGTGATCGGACTAGCGGGAGAGATGAGCAGTTCTTC
CDR3aa: CASSDRTSGRDEQFF

d_gene: NA
abundance: NA
j_gene: TRBJ1-2
v_gene: TRBV6-5
CDR3nt: TGTGCCAGCAGTTACGGGGGGAGCCACAATGGCTACACCTTC
CDR3aa: CASSYGGSHNGYTF

d_gene: NA
abundance: NA
j_gene: TRBJ2-3
v_gene: TRBV3-1/TRBV3-2
CDR3nt: TGTGCCAGCAGCCAAGATGGGGGACACACAGATACGCAGTATTTT
CDR3aa: CASSQDGGHTDTQYF

d_gene: NA
abundance: NA
j_gene: TRBJ2-2
v_gene: TRBV5-5
CDR3nt: TGTGCCAGCAGCCTGCGGACTGGGAACACCGGGGAGCTGTTTTTT
CDR3aa: CASSLRTGNTGELFF

d_gene: NA
abundance: NA
j_gene: TRBJ1-1
v_gene: TRBV5-1
CDR3nt: TGCGCCAGCAGCTTGGGTCACAGGCATATGAACACTGAAGCTTTCTTT
CDR3aa: CASSLGHRHMNTEAFF

d_gene: TRBD1
abundance: NA
j_gene: TRBJ2-3
v_gene: TRBV16
CDR3nt: TGTGCCAGCAGCCCGTGGGACAGGGGGCTCAAAGATACGCAGTATTTT
CDR3aa: CASSPWDRGLKDTQYF

d_gene: NA
abundance: NA
j_gene: TRBJ2-5
v_gene: TRBV6-6
CDR3nt: TGTGCCAGCAGTCTTGGGGGCTCCCTCCAAGAGACCCAGTACTTC
CDR3aa: CASSLGGSLQETQYF

d_gene: TRBD1
abundance: NA
j_gene: TRBJ1-5
v_gene: TRBV28
CDR3nt: TGTGCCAGCAGTCCGGGACAGGGATGGAATCAGCCCCAGCATTTT
CDR3aa: CASSPGQGWNQPQHF

d_gene: TRBD2
abundance: NA
j_gene: TRBJ2-4
v_gene: TRBV28
CDR3nt: TGTGCCAGCAGTTTAATCGCTACAGGCGGGGGGATCAAAAACATTCAGTACTTC
CDR3aa: CASSLIATGGGIKNIQYF

d_gene: TRBD1
abundance: NA
j_gene: TRBJ1-2
v_gene: TRBV6-5
CDR3nt: TGTGCCAGCAGTTACGGCGGACAGGGGGGTGTCTATGGCTACACCTTC
CDR3aa: CASSYGGQGGVYGYTF

d_gene: NA
abundance: NA
j_gene: TRBJ2-7
v_gene: TRBV5-4
CDR3nt: TGTGCCAGCAGCTTGTTTCTGGGAAGGGGCTCCCACGAGCAGTACTTC
CDR3aa: CASSLFLGRGSHEQYF

d_gene: TRBD1
abundance: NA
j_gene: TRBJ1-2
v_gene: TRBV5-6
CDR3nt: TGTGCCAGCAGCTTTCTGGTGGAGGGGGCGCTTGATGATGGCTACACCTTC
CDR3aa: CASSFLVEGALDDGYTF

d_gene: NA
abundance: NA
j_gene: TRBJ1-1
v_gene: TRBV11-2
CDR3nt: TGTGCCAGCAGCCCTGGAGGGACGACTTTTTATACTGAAGCTTTCTTT
CDR3aa: CASSPGGTTFYTEAFF

d_gene: NA
abundance: NA
j_gene: TRBJ2-7
v_gene: TRBV7-8
CDR3nt: TGTGCCAGCAGCTTCAGAGAGGAGGACGAGCAGTACTTC
CDR3aa: CASSFREEDEQYF

d_gene: NA
abundance: NA
j_gene: TRBJ1-1
v_gene: TRBV3-1/TRBV3-2
CDR3nt: TGTGCCAGCAGCCAAGATCTTGCGGGGCCTTCCCGTGAAGCTTTCTTT
CDR3aa: CASSQDLAGPSREAFF

d_gene: TRBD1
abundance: once
j_gene: TRBJ1-2
v_gene: TRBV7-8
CDR3nt: TGTGCCAGCAGCTTAAGCCGGGACAGCGTCTATGGCTACACCTTC
CDR3aa: CASSLSRDSVYGYTF

d_gene: TRBD1
abundance: NA
j_gene: TRBJ1-1
v_gene: TRBV6-6
CDR3nt: TGTGCCGCGGGACAGGGGCCTGAAGCTTTCTTT
CDR3aa: CAAGQGPEAFF

d_gene: TRBD2
abundance: NA
j_gene: TRBJ2-1
v_gene: TRBV28
CDR3nt: TGTGCCAGCAGTTCCCTGGCGGGGGGGCACTCTGAGCAGTTCTTC
CDR3aa: CASSSLAGGHSEQFF

d_gene: TRBD2
abundance: NA
j_gene: TRBJ2-1
v_gene: TRBV7-8
CDR3nt: TGTGCCAGCAGGCTACAACTAGCGGACTACAATGAGCAGTTCTTC
CDR3aa: CASRLQLADYNEQFF

d_gene: TRBD1
abundance: NA
j_gene: TRBJ2-2
v_gene: TRBV7-8
CDR3nt: TGTGCCAGCAGCAAAGGCGACAGGGACACCGGGGAGCTGTTTTTT
CDR3aa: CASSKGDRDTGELFF

d_gene: NA
abundance: NA
j_gene: TRBJ2-4
v_gene: TRBV6-5
CDR3nt: TGTGCCAGCAGTCGGGGAGTGGGCGCAAACATTCAGTACTTC
CDR3aa: CASSRGVGANIQYF

d_gene: NA
abundance: many
j_gene: TRBJ2-7
v_gene: TRBV3-1/TRBV3-2
CDR3nt: TGTGCCAGCAGCCGGAGCTCCTACGAGCAGTACTTC
CDR3aa: CASSRSSYEQYF

d_gene: NA
abundance: once
j_gene: TRBJ1-5
v_gene: TRBV4-1
CDR3nt: TGCGCCAGCAGCCAAGACGCGGCGTGGAATCAGCCCCAGCATTTT
CDR3aa: CASSQDAAWNQPQHF

d_gene: NA
abundance: NA
j_gene: TRBJ2-2
v_gene: TRBV11-2
CDR3nt: TGTGCCAGCATCCAAAACACCGGGGAGCTGTTTTTT
CDR3aa: CASIQNTGELFF

d_gene: NA
abundance: NA
j_gene: TRBJ1-1
v_gene: TRBV6-5
CDR3nt: TGTGCCAGCAGGCAAACTATGAACACTGAAGCTTTCTTT
CDR3aa: CASRQTMNTEAFF

d_gene: NA
abundance: NA
j_gene: TRBJ2-7
v_gene: TRBV4-1
CDR3nt: TGCGCCAGCAGCCAAGATTTGGGGGGGGCCACCTACGAGCAGTACTTC
CDR3aa: CASSQDLGGATYEQYF

d_gene: NA
abundance: NA
j_gene: TRBJ1-1
v_gene: TRBV15
CDR3nt: TGTGCCACCAGCAGGGACATCGAGGACACTGAAGCTTTCTTT
CDR3aa: CATSRDIEDTEAFF

d_gene: NA
abundance: NA
j_gene: TRBJ2-7
v_gene: TRBV11-2
CDR3nt: TGTGCCAGCAGCTTAGAGGCCGACAGGGAGCAGTACTTC
CDR3aa: CASSLEADREQYF

d_gene: NA
abundance: NA
j_gene: TRBJ1-3
v_gene: TRBV19
CDR3nt: TGTGCCAGTAGTATGGAGGGATCTGGAAACACCATATATTTT
CDR3aa: CASSMEGSGNTIYF

d_gene: TRBD2
abundance: NA
j_gene: TRBJ2-1
v_gene: TRBV24-1
CDR3nt: TGTGCCACCAGTGAGGGACTAGCGGGGTCCTACAATGAGCAGTTCTTC
CDR3aa: CATSEGLAGSYNEQFF

d_gene: NA
abundance: NA
j_gene: TRBJ1-1
v_gene: TRBV19
CDR3nt: TGTGCCAGTACCCCAGGGATCGCCTGGAACACTGAAGCTTTCTTT
CDR3aa: CASTPGIAWNTEAFF

d_gene: TRBD1
abundance: NA
j_gene: TRBJ1-6
v_gene: TRBV25-1
CDR3nt: TGTGCCAGCAGTGATACAGGGGGGTATAATTCACCCCTCCACTTT
CDR3aa: CASSDTGGYNSPLHF

d_gene: NA
abundance: many
j_gene: TRBJ2-7
v_gene: TRBV7-9
CDR3nt: TGTGCCAGCAGCTTAGCGGAGGGTGGCAGACGCTACGAGCAGTACTTC
CDR3aa: CASSLAEGGRRYEQYF

d_gene: TRBD2
abundance: NA
j_gene: TRBJ2-7
v_gene: TRBV18
CDR3nt: TGTGCCAGCTCAACCCGGGAGGACGAGCAGTACTTC
CDR3aa: CASSTREDEQYF

d_gene: NA
abundance: NA
j_gene: TRBJ2-5
v_gene: TRBV28
CDR3nt: TGTGCCAGCAGCCAAGGCGGCTACTCGGTCGTCGGGAGAGGGGAGACCCAGTACTTC
CDR3aa: CASSQGGYSVVGRGETQYF

d_gene: NA
abundance: NA
j_gene: TRBJ1-1
v_gene: TRBV5-1
CDR3nt: TGCGCCAGCAGCTTAAACAGGAACACTGAAGCTTTCTTT
CDR3aa: CASSLNRNTEAFF

d_gene: TRBD2
abundance: NA
j_gene: TRBJ2-7
v_gene: TRBV15
CDR3nt: TGTGCCACCAGCGGGGGGTTAATCGCTAGCGGGAGTTTGCAGTACTTC
CDR3aa: CATSGGLIASGSLQYF

d_gene: TRBD1
abundance: NA
j_gene: TRBJ1-5
v_gene: TRBV6-5
CDR3nt: TGTGCCAGCAGTACAGGGGGGATAAGCAATCAGCCCCAGCATTTT
CDR3aa: CASSTGGISNQPQHF

d_gene: TRBD1
abundance: few
j_gene: TRBJ1-5
v_gene: TRBV29-1
CDR3nt: TGCAGCGTAAGACAGGGTAATCAGCCCCAGCATTTT
CDR3aa: CSVRQGNQPQHF

d_gene: NA
abundance: NA
j_gene: TRBJ1-1
v_gene: TRBV28
CDR3nt: TGTGCCAGCAGTACCTTTAGGGGGAACACTGAAGCTTTCTTT
CDR3aa: CASSTFRGNTEAFF